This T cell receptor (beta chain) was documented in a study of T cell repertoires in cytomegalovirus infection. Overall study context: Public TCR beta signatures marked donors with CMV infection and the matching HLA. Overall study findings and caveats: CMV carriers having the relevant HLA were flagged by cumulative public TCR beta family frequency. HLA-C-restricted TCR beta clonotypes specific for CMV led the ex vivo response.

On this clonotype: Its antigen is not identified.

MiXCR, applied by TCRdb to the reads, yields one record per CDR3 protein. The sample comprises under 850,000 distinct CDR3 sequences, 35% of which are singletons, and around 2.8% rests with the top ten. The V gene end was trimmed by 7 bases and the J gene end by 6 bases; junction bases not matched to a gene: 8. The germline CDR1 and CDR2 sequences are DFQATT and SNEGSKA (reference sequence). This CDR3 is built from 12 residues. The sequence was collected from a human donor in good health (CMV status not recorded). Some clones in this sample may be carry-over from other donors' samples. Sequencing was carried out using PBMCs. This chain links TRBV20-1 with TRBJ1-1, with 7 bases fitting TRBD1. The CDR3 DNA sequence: TGCAGTGTTTCCCAAGGACAGGCTGAAGCTTTCTTT. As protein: CSVSQGQAEAFF.